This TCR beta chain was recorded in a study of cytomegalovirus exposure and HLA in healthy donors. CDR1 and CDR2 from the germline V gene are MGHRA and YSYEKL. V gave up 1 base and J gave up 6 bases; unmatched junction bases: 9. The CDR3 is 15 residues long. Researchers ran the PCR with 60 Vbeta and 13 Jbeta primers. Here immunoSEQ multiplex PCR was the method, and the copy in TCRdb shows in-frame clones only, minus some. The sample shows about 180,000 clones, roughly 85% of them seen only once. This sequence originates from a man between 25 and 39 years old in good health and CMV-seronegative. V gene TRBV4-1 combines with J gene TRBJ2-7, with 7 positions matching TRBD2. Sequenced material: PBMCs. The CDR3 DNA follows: TGCGCCAGCAGCCAAGTCCAGGCGGGAGACGGCGAGCAGTACTTC. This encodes CASSQVQAGDGEQYF.